This T cell receptor beta chain was captured by sequencing in a study of technical replicates of blood from several donors. J was trimmed by 7 bases and V by 3 bases; bases with no gene match: 3. The CDR3 loop spans 15 amino acids. CDR1 is MNHEY, CDR2 SMNVEV, per germline (reference sequence). Generated by immunoSEQ multiplex PCR, the TCRdb table keeps only in-frame clones and is missing some. The sample lists 100,000 or so clones; approximately 96% were seen once. The sequence came from a human donor in good health. Sample: T cells isolated from PBMCs. The gene calls are TRBV27 and TRBJ2-1; 13 bases fit TRBD2. CDR3 bases: TGTGCCAGCAGTTTGGGACTAGCGGGAATGAATGAGCAGTTCTTC. Its protein product is CASSLGLAGMNEQFF.